In this sample, the clone carrying this TCR beta chain turned up a few times. The antigen is unknown. The sample comes from a study of cytomegalovirus exposure and HLA in healthy donors. Findings and caveats of the study: Highly shared sequence variants in one cluster were likely a sequencing artifact.

Germline V gene lookup returns CDR1 SGDLS and CDR2 YYNGEE. This CDR3 contains 14 residues. The V segment lost 3 bases and the J segment 11 bases; nucleotides outside the gene matches: 12. The PCR contained 60 Vbeta and 13 Jbeta primers. This table comes from immunoSEQ multiplex PCR, and its TCRdb copy is limited to in-frame clones, with some not included. The table records 150,000 to 200,000 clones, over 75% of them present only once. This chain links TRBV9 with TRBJ1-1, with 8 bases lining up with TRBD1. The clonotype originates from a man aged 18 to 29 in good health and CMV-seronegative. The specimen was PBMCs. The CDR3, as DNA: TGTGCCAGCAGCGCATCAACCTCAGGGGGCGTTGCTTTCTTT. Protein product: CASSASTSGGVAFF.